Below are 7 T cell receptor beta chains sequenced from a single sample in a study of tumor-infiltrating lymphocytes in primary liver carcinoma. Starting material of 400 to 600 ng total RNA yielded TCR beta cDNA via a constant-region primer. Three-round nested multiplex PCR performed with slightly modified ARM-PCR produced the TCR beta libraries. Amplification in the first two PCR rounds was performed using TRBV1-TRBV30 forward primers and a C-beta reverse primer for 10 cycles each. Using its own MiXCR run on the multiplex PCR reads, TCRdb lists one record per CDR3 protein. In the table there are 95,000 to 100,000 distinct CDR3 sequences, 65% to 75% of which are singletons. The source material, about 18-33 mg of unsorted bulk tissue, was used to co-extract RNA and DNA. Sample: liver tumor tissue from sampling region 2. Regarding subset: tumor region T2, inferior pole. These receptors originate from a woman aged 55 to 70 with primary liver carcinoma and hepatitis B virus infection.

As concerns this clonotype: A single base separates this from a much larger clone, so it may be a read error. The V gene is TRBV14, the J gene TRBJ2-7; the D is unclear. CDR1 SGHDN and CDR2 FVKESK come from the germline V gene. Trimming cost V 7 bases and J 9 bases, with 13 bases left between them. The CDR3 is 11 residues long. Here the CDR3 DNA reads TGTGCCAGCATCCACAAACACGGGCAGTACTTC. As protein: CASIHKHGQYF.

The chain carries TRBV10-2 and TRBJ1-1, with D uncertain. The CDR3 sequence is 14 residues long. The germline CDR1 and CDR2 sequences are WSHSY and SAAADI. Trimming left V 7 bases short and J 6 bases short, with 18 bases between. CDR3 bases: TGCGCCAGCAATGCAAAAGTATTTCCCTCTGAAGCTTTCTTT. This codes for CASNAKVFPSEAFF.

About this clonotype: Just one base apart from a much larger clone, this may be a read error. This chain uses TRBV29-1 with TRBJ2-3; the match to TRBD1 covers 7 bases. The length of the CDR3 is 12 residues. The germline V gene encodes CDR1 SQVTM and CDR2 ANQGSEA. CDR3 DNA sequence: TGCGGCGTAGGACAGGCCACAGATACGCAGTATTTT. As protein: CGVGQATDTQYF.

This clonotype was seen a few times. This chain links TRBV28 with TRBJ1-6; TRBD1 matches 9 bases. V lost 5 bases, J lost 6 bases, and 11 bases stayed unmatched. The CDR3 spans 17 residues. Per germline, CDR1 MDHEN and CDR2 SYDVKM. The CDR3 DNA reads as TGTGCCAGCAGTCCCTACGACGGGACAGGGCTTAATTCACCCCTCCACTTT. This translates into CASSPYDGTGLNSPLHF.

The rearrangement joins TRBV12-3 or TRBV12-4 to TRBJ1-1, with 12 bases matching TRBD1. The CDR3 has 14 amino acids. Trimming removed 3 bases from V and 10 bases from J; junction bases left unmatched: 6. DNA for the CDR3: TGTGCCAGCAGTTTCGGGACAGGGGGCTTCGCAGCTTTCTTT. It specifies CASSFGTGGFAAFF.

About this clonotype: Just one base apart from a much larger clone, this may be a read error. The chain couples TRBV5-4 to TRBJ1-2; 7 nucleotides agree with TRBD1. Per germline, CDR1 SGHNT and CDR2 YYREEE (reference sequence). This CDR3 region has 16 residues. The CDR3 loop reads CAISPTGYVVGYGYTF. The CDR3 nucleotides read TGTGCCATCAGCCCGACAGGGTACGTCGTGGGCTATGGCTACACCTTC.

This clonotype appeared many times. The J gene is TRBJ1-1, the V gene TRBV11-2, with a tentative D call TRBD1 (5 bases). Germline CDR1 reads SGHAT; CDR2 reads FQNNGV. This CDR3 region has 14 residues. The V gene lost 5 bases and the J gene lost 4 bases, with 14 bases spanning the gap. CDR3 sequence (DNA): TGTGCCAGCAGCCGGGGGGGGTTGAGCACTGAAGCTTTCTTT. This sequence encodes CASSRGGLSTEAFF.